These 18 T cell receptor beta chains were all obtained from the same sample, sequenced in a study of T cells in Graves' hyperthyroidism and ophthalmopathy. Researchers amplified the TCR beta CDR3 regions from RNA transcripts. The TCR CDR3 was amplified in a first-round RT-PCR using the HTBI primer set. From the multiplex PCR reads, TCRdb called clonotypes with MiXCR, one entry per CDR3 protein. In the table there are 620,000 or so distinct CDR3 sequences, 14% of which are singletons. The sequenced material came from blood. The receptors here all came from a woman aged 45-65 years with Graves' ophthalmopathy.

There are many counts of this clonotype. V and J are TRBV12-3 or TRBV12-4 and TRBJ2-1; D perhaps matches TRBD2 (7 bases). The CDR3 totals 13 residues. V lost 4 bases, J lost 9 bases, and 13 bases lay in between. This chain's CDR3 is CASSSGGGFEQFF. The CDR3 DNA reads TGTGCCAGCAGTTCGGGGGGCGGGTTTGAGCAGTTCTTC.

V usage is TRBV19 and J usage is TRBJ2-2; D remains unclear. Per the germline V gene, CDR1 is LNHDA and CDR2 is SQIVND (reference sequence). Trimming removed 8 bases at V and 1 base at J, with 14 bases between. The CDR3 runs 15 residues. The CDR3 nucleotides are TGTGCCAGTTGTTGCGAGAGGTTGAACACCGGGGAGCTGTTTTTT. Translated: CASCCERLNTGELFF.

Turning to this clonotype: An end of the junction does not agree with germline; a read error may underlie this. The rearrangement links TRBV7-2 to TRBJ1-1; 8 bases match TRBD1. Per the germline V gene, CDR1 is SGHTA and CDR2 is FQGNSA. CDR3 length: 17 residues. DNA for the CDR3: TGTGCCAGCAGCTTAGTTCAGGGGGCCGGAATGAACACTGAACCTTTCTTT. This encodes CASSLVQGAGMNTEPFF. Together with reference TRBV7-2 and TRBJ1-1, the CDR3 gives the full variable domain: GAGVSQSPSNKVTEKGKDVELRCDPISGHTALYWYRQSLGQGLEFLIYFQGNSAPDKSGLPSDRFSAERTGGSVSTLTIQRTQQEDSAVYLCASSLVQGAGMNTEPFFGQGTRLTVV.

This clonotype has a count of ten or more. This chain links TRBV7-9 with TRBJ2-1; no clear D. This CDR3 region has 12 residues. The V gene lost 4 bases and the J gene lost 7 bases, with 8 bases spanning the gap. Germline V gene data show CDR1 as SEHNR and CDR2 as FQNEAQ (reference sequence). The CDR3 DNA reads as TGTGCCAGCAGCTCCCCGGCGAATGAGCAGTTCTTC. Its translation: CASSSPANEQFF.

There are many counts of this clonotype. The rearrangement uses TRBV7-6 and TRBJ2-3, with 15 nucleotides matching TRBD2. V was clipped by 4 bases and J by 4 bases; unmatched bases: 6. CDR3 length: 17 residues. The germline V gene encodes CDR1 SGHVS and CDR2 FNYEAQ. The CDR3 sequence is CASSSGLAGGPSDTQYF. For the CDR3, the DNA is TGTGCCAGCAGCTCAGGACTAGCGGGAGGGCCATCAGATACGCAGTATTTT.

This clonotype was seen repeatedly, ten times or more. The chain couples TRBV11-2 to TRBJ2-7; D gene uncertain. The length of the CDR3 is 20 residues. The V gene lost 5 bases and the J gene lost 2 bases, with 31 bases spanning the gap. Germline-derived CDR1 and CDR2 are SGHAT and FQNNGV. CDR3 loop: CASSLRHVLRARVKPYEQYF. The CDR3 region has the DNA TGTGCCAGCAGCCTCCGGCACGTGTTAAGGGCGAGAGTTAAGCCCTACGAGCAGTACTTC.

This clonotype came up many times. The chain uses TRBV12-3 or TRBV12-4 and TRBJ2-7; D is possibly TRBD1 (6 bases). Trimming took off 3 bases at V and 3 bases at J, with 12 bases between the two ends. There are 14 residues in the CDR3. The CDR3 sequence: CASSFEQGYYEQYF. CDR3 nucleotides: TGTGCCAGCAGTTTCGAACAGGGATACTACGAGCAGTACTTC.

This clonotype was seen ten or more times. V usage is TRBV6-2 or TRBV6-3 and J usage is TRBJ2-1; 15 nucleotides agree with TRBD2. The CDR3 has 17 residues. In germline, CDR1 is MNHEY, CDR2 SVGEGT. J lost 7 bases, V lost 2 bases, and 6 bases had no gene match. In DNA, the CDR3 is TGTGCCAGCAGTTACCGACCCGGGACTAGCGGGAGGAATGAGCAGTTCTTC. Residues: CASSYRPGTSGRNEQFF.

This clonotype was found many times. The genes are TRBV20-1 and TRBJ2-1, with 13 nucleotides matching TRBD2. The germline V gene has CDR1 DFQATT and CDR2 SNEGSKA (reference sequence). V shed 1 base, J shed 2 bases, and the junction held 14 bases outside the gene matches. CDR3 length equals 20 residues. The DNA of the CDR3 is TGCAGTGCTAGAGTTCGCGTCAGGGGGACTAGCGGGGAACCCTACAATGAGCAGTTCTTC. Translated, it gives CSARVRVRGTSGEPYNEQFF.

This clonotype has just one count. This CDR3 is CASSLGGGSNYEQYF. For the CDR3, the DNA is TGCGCCAGCAGCTTGGGGGGAGGATCTAACTACGAGCAGTACTTC. The chain links TRBV5-1 to TRBJ2-7; D is perhaps TRBD2 (6 bases). CDR1 SGHRS and CDR2 YFSETQ come from the germline V gene. V lost 0 bases and J 3 bases, leaving 13 bases between the germline ends. The CDR3 covers 15 residues.

This clonotype was recorded at least ten times. This chain connects TRBV20-1 to TRBJ2-7; TRBD2 matches at 8 bases. J was trimmed by 1 base and V by 3 bases; bases with no gene match: 2. Germline assignment: CDR1 DFQATT and CDR2 SNEGSKA (reference sequence). CDR3 length equals 13 residues. The CDR3 bases are TGCAGTGCTAGGACTAGCGCTTCCTACGAGCAGTACTTC. Its translation is CSARTSASYEQYF.

This chain joins TRBV7-3 and TRBJ1-2; the D is unclear. Germline V gene data show CDR1 as SGHTA and CDR2 as FQGTGA. V lost 5 bases and J 2 bases, leaving 15 bases between the germline ends. This CDR3 contains 15 residues. CDR3 coding DNA: TGTGCCAGCAGCCATAGAAAAACTGGAAACTATGGCTACACCTTC. Protein sequence: CASSHRKTGNYGYTF. Full variable domain (outside the CDR3, taken from reference TRBV7-3 and TRBJ1-2): GAGVSQTPSNKVTEKGKYVELRCDPISGHTALYWYRQSLGQGPEFLIYFQGTGAADDSGLPNDRFFAVRPEGSVSTLKIQRTERGDSAVYLCASSHRKTGNYGYTFGSGTRLTVV.

This clonotype was recorded a few times. The chain has TRBV9 and TRBJ2-3; D is uncertain. CDR3 size: 15 residues. CDR1 SGDLS and CDR2 YYNGEE come from the germline V gene. V lost 0 bases, J lost 1 base, and 9 bases lay in between. The CDR3 is CASSVEPQGTDTQYF. CDR3 coding DNA: TGTGCCAGCAGCGTAGAACCGCAGGGCACAGATACGCAGTATTTT.

The rearrangement joins TRBV29-1 to TRBJ2-3; 7 bases map to TRBD2. Germline V CDR1 and CDR2: SQVTM, ANQGSEA. This CDR3 has 16 residues. J was trimmed by 1 base and V by 4 bases; bases with no gene match: 11. The DNA of the CDR3 is TGCAGCGTTGTAATACGTCTAGCGGAGGGCACAGATACGCAGTATTTT. Residues: CSVVIRLAEGTDTQYF.

At least ten counts were recorded for this clonotype. V usage is TRBV7-6 and J usage is TRBJ2-5, with TRBD1 matching 10 bases. This CDR3 has 14 residues. The V gene end was trimmed by 5 bases and the J gene end by 8 bases; junction bases not matched to a gene: 8. The germline CDR1 and CDR2 sequences are SGHVS and FNYEAQ. Here the CDR3 DNA reads TGTGCCAGCAGCACGGGACAGGGGATCGTCACCCAGTACTTC. Protein product: CASSTGQGIVTQYF.

This clonotype was seen a handful of times. V gene TRBV7-9 combines with J gene TRBJ2-3, with 7 bases that match TRBD2. The junction had 16 bases not matched to a gene; V was cut back by 4 bases and J by 3 bases. This CDR3 region has 18 residues. The germline V gene has CDR1 SEHNR and CDR2 FQNEAQ (reference sequence). In DNA, the CDR3 is TGTGCCAGCAGCTCCCTTGGGAGGGGCTACCCCGGTACAGATACGCAGTATTTT. This codes for CASSSLGRGYPGTDTQYF.

This clonotype has ten or more counts. Written as DNA, the CDR3 is TGTGCCATCAGTGAAACGACTCTAGGAAAGCAGTACTTC. It encodes CAISETTLGKQYF. The genes are TRBV10-3 and TRBJ2-7, with no clear D. Trimming stripped 3 bases from V and 8 bases from J, with 14 bases between. Germline V lookup: CDR1 ENHRY, CDR2 SYGVKD. This CDR3 has 13 residues.

V usage is TRBV6-1 and J usage is TRBJ1-5, with 7 nucleotides matching TRBD1. J lost 3 bases, V lost 6 bases, and 8 bases had no gene match. The CDR3 runs 15 residues. The germline V gene has CDR1 MNHNS and CDR2 SASEGT. CDR3 loop: CASRRDRDPNQPQHF. CDR3 nucleotide sequence: TGTGCCAGCAGGAGAGACAGGGACCCCAATCAGCCCCAGCATTTT.